A single sample is the source of the 26 T cell receptor beta chains below, sequenced in a study of liver allograft versus peripheral blood T cells. Study-wide background: Transplanted livers and recipients' peripheral blood had their T cell receptor repertoires compared.

TCRdb used MiXCR to reprocess the reads, holding one entry per CDR3 protein. The data hold several thousand distinct CDR3 sequences, with roughly 27% observed a single time. These receptors were taken from a human patient who had a liver transplant. Some T cells may trace back to the graft donor.

This clonotype is categorized as medium-sized. V and J are TRBV7-9 and TRBJ2-7, with a tentative D call TRBD1 (7 bases). Per germline, CDR1 SEHNR and CDR2 FQNEAQ (reference sequence). CDR3 length: 14 residues. V gave up 5 bases and J gave up 5 bases, with 16 bases separating them. CDR3 DNA sequence: TGTGCCAGCAGCGACACAGGGGAGGCTCACGAGCAGTACTTC. Translated: CASSDTGEAHEQYF.

By share, this clonotype counts as medium-sized. The CDR3 DNA follows: TGCAGTGCTAGACCCCCGGGACATATAGATTCACCCCTCCACTTT. The encoded protein is CSARPPGHIDSPLHF. This chain connects TRBV20-1 to TRBJ1-6; weak D call: TRBD1 (6 bases). Trimming left V 2 bases short and J 8 bases short, with 16 bases between. The CDR3 sequence is 15 residues long. Germline CDR1 is DFQATT and CDR2 is SNEGSKA (reference sequence).

As to this clonotype: This may arise from a read error, as a much more abundant clone is one base away. V is TRBV14 and J is TRBJ2-2; the D is unclear. V lost 0 bases and J lost 3, with 17 bases in between. The germline CDR1 and CDR2 sequences are SGHDN and FVKESK. This CDR3 has 18 amino acids. The chain's CDR3 is CASSQDVNRPSHTGELFF. The CDR3 DNA sequence: TGTGCCAGCAGCCAAGATGTTAACCGACCCTCCCACACCGGGGAGCTGTTTTTT.

This clonotype was recorded at least ten times. This sequence joins TRBV28 and TRBJ1-2, with a possible D match to TRBD1 (6 bases). V gave up 5 bases and J gave up 8 bases, with 21 bases separating them. The CDR3 runs to 15 residues. Germline lookup yields CDR1 MDHEN and CDR2 SYDVKM. CDR3 in DNA: TGTGCCAGCAGTGAGCTACAGGGAGAGACTTGGGGCTACACCTTC. Translation: CASSELQGETWGYTF.

This clonotype is classed as medium-sized (0.01 to 0.1%). The V and J genes are TRBV29-1 and TRBJ1-2; D remains ambiguous. The CDR3 contains 14 residues. Trimming cost V 7 bases and J 1 base, with 16 bases left between them. Germline assignment: CDR1 SQVTM and CDR2 ANQGSEA. The CDR3, as DNA: TGCAGCGCCTCCGGTGGGATTGATAACTATGGCTACACCTTC. Translated, it gives CSASGGIDNYGYTF. Variable domain in full (rest from reference TRBV29-1 and TRBJ1-2): SAVISQKPSRDICQRGTSLTIQCQVDSQVTMMFWYRQQPGQSLTLIATANQGSEATYESGFVIDKFPISRPNLTFSTLTVSNMSPEDSSIYLCSASGGIDNYGYTFGSGTRLTVV.

This clonotype rates as medium-sized. This chain uses TRBV12-3 or TRBV12-4 with TRBJ2-6; D uncertain. V shed 4 bases and J shed 4 bases, with 5 bases lying between them. CDR3 length: 13 residues. The CDR3 coding sequence is TGTGCCAGCAGTTCTTCCGGGGCCAACGTCCTGACTTTC. As protein: CASSSSGANVLTF.

This clonotype was seen repeatedly, ten times or more. This chain uses TRBV15 with TRBJ2-3; possibly TRBD2 for D (6 bases). In germline, CDR1 is LNHNV, CDR2 YYDKDF (reference sequence). CDR3 length: 14 amino acids. V dropped 1 base and J dropped 6 bases, with 11 bases sitting between them. The CDR3 reads CATSRGGGEDTQYF. In nucleotides, the CDR3 is TGTGCCACCAGCAGAGGTGGAGGGGAGGATACGCAGTATTTT.

This chain joins TRBV18 and TRBJ1-2; no clear D. Trimming took 2 bases from V and 5 from J, leaving 9 bases between them. The germline gives CDR1 KGHSH, CDR2 LQKENI. This CDR3 has 13 residues. The CDR3 coding sequence is TGTGCCAGCTCACCAGGGATACTATATGGCTACACCTTC. Its protein product is CASSPGILYGYTF.

This clonotype appeared once. The chain joins TRBV7-2 to TRBJ2-1; 8 nucleotides line up with TRBD1. The V gene's germline CDR1 is SGHTA and CDR2 FQGNSA. There are 12 residues in the CDR3. Trimming took 5 bases from V and 14 from J; bases not matched to a gene: 8. The CDR3 spells CASSLNRGDKFF. CDR3 coding DNA: TGTGCCAGCAGCCTTAACAGGGGGGATAAGTTCTTC.

This clonotype is medium-sized within its sample. The chain carries TRBV6-1 and TRBJ1-2; 9 bases are a match to TRBD1. Germline CDR1 is MNHNS and CDR2 is SASEGT. CDR3 length: 13 residues. The J segment lost 7 bases and the V segment lost 5 bases, leaving 5 bases of the junction unmatched. CDR3 protein: CASSWDRVSGYTF. CDR3 sequence (DNA): TGTGCCAGCAGTTGGGACAGGGTGTCTGGCTACACCTTC.

This clonotype counts as medium-sized. The chain recombines TRBV7-2 with TRBJ2-7; no clear D. V lost 1 base and J lost 4, with 11 bases in between. Germline V gene sequence: CDR1 SGHTA, CDR2 FQGNSA. The CDR3 is 14 amino acids. The CDR3 loop is CASSLVASQYEQYF. The CDR3 DNA reads as TGTGCCAGCAGCTTAGTCGCCAGCCAATACGAGCAGTACTTC.

CDR3 nucleotide sequence: TGCGCCAGCAGCTCGACGGAGAACACTGAAGCTTTCTTT. It specifies CASSSTENTEAFF. This sequence joins TRBV10-2 and TRBJ1-1; D unclear. Germline V gives CDR1 WSHSY, CDR2 SAAADI. Trimming cost V 6 bases and J 1 base, with 9 bases left between them. The CDR3 runs 13 residues.

This clonotype was seen a few times. J is TRBJ2-2 and V is TRBV7-9; D call uncertain. This CDR3 has 13 residues. Germline loops: CDR1 SEHNR, CDR2 FQNEAQ (reference sequence). The V gene lost 5 bases and the J gene lost 5 bases, with 9 bases spanning the gap. The CDR3 loop reads CASSRLETGELFF. The DNA of the CDR3 is TGTGCCAGCAGCCGGTTAGAAACCGGGGAGCTGTTTTTT.

This clonotype was detected many times. This chain joins TRBV28 and TRBJ2-1; TRBD2 matches at 12 bases. The ends lost 5 bases at V and 9 bases at J; junction bases unmatched: 2. Germline CDR1 is MDHEN and CDR2 is SYDVKM. The CDR3 sequence is 13 residues long. CDR3 nucleotide sequence: TGTGCCAGCAGTGTACTAGCGGGAGGTGAGCAGTTCTTC. It yields the protein CASSVLAGGEQFF.

Details on this clonotype: A single base separates this from a much larger clone, so it may be a read error. This chain connects TRBV6-1 to TRBJ2-7; possible D gene TRBD2, 5 bases. Germline assignment: CDR1 MNHNS and CDR2 SASEGT. The CDR3 is made up of 16 amino acids. CDR3 protein: CTSSEKRAEGSYEQYF. As DNA, the CDR3 is TGTACCAGCAGTGAAAAGAGGGCAGAAGGGTCCTACGAGCAGTACTTC.

This clonotype was counted a few times. V is TRBV6-1 and J is TRBJ2-5; maybe TRBD1 (6 bases). Deletions cut 1 base from V and 2 bases from J, with 8 bases between. CDR1 is MNHNS and CDR2 is SASEGT in the germline V gene. This CDR3 has 14 residues. CDR3 sequence (DNA): TGTGCCAGCAGTGAAGGGACAGCTCAAGAGACCCAGTACTTC. Its protein product is CASSEGTAQETQYF.

This clonotype has just a few counts. The rearrangement uses TRBV24-1 and TRBJ1-1; weak D call: TRBD1 (5 bases). The length of the CDR3 is 15 residues. V dropped 1 base and J dropped 1 base, with 9 bases sitting between them. Germline values: CDR1 KGHDR, CDR2 SFDVKD. CDR3 protein: CATSDLGQGNTEAFF. In DNA form, the CDR3 reads TGTGCCACCAGTGATTTAGGCCAGGGGAACACTGAAGCTTTCTTT.

V and J are TRBV27 and TRBJ1-2, with D possibly being TRBD1 (5 bases). Trimming took 5 bases from V and 7 from J, leaving 20 bases between them. The CDR3 has 15 amino acids. CDR1 is MNHEY, CDR2 SMNVEV, per germline (reference sequence). CDR3 nucleotides: TGTGCCAGCAGTCTAGTTGCGGGGCCAGTTGGTGGCTACACCTTC. Its translation is CASSLVAGPVGGYTF.

Relative to its sample, this clonotype is medium-sized. V and J are TRBV18 and TRBJ2-2; 11 nucleotides match TRBD1. The CDR3 has 17 amino acids. The germline V gene has CDR1 KGHSH and CDR2 LQKENI. V dropped 3 bases and J dropped 3; count of bases not matched to a gene: 6. CDR3 loop: CASSPRPGQGDTGELFF. The CDR3 nucleotides are TGTGCCAGCTCACCCAGGCCGGGACAGGGGGACACCGGGGAGCTGTTTTTT.

This clonotype is deemed medium-sized (0.01 to 0.1%). The chain joins TRBV18 to TRBJ1-2; weak D call: TRBD1 (5 bases). Germline V gene sequence: CDR1 KGHSH, CDR2 LQKENI. Trimming took off 3 bases at V and 4 bases at J, with 12 bases between the two ends. This CDR3 spans 14 amino acids. The CDR3 DNA sequence: TGTGCCAGCTCACCTAATCAGGGCGTCTATGGCTACACCTTC. Amino acids: CASSPNQGVYGYTF.

The V call is TRBV18, the J call TRBJ1-4; 10 nucleotides line up with TRBD1. CDR3 length equals 14 residues. The germline V gene has CDR1 KGHSH and CDR2 LQKENI. V lost 4 bases, J lost 6 bases, and 2 bases stayed unmatched. The CDR3 region is CASSLGTGDEKLFF. The CDR3 DNA sequence: TGTGCCAGCTCACTCGGGACAGGGGATGAAAAACTGTTTTTT.

The V gene is TRBV9, the J gene TRBJ2-1; a possible D gene is TRBD2 (6 bases). Germline loops: CDR1 SGDLS, CDR2 YYNGEE. This CDR3 has 15 amino acids. V gave up 0 bases and J gave up 4 bases, with 11 bases separating them. CDR3 bases: TGTGCCAGCAGCGTAGTGGGGGGAGGTTACAATGAGCAGTTCTTC. It yields the protein CASSVVGGGYNEQFF.

CDR3 protein: CSARTLAGKNEQFF. CDR3 bases: TGCAGTGCTAGAACGCTAGCGGGGAAGAATGAGCAGTTCTTC. This chain joins TRBV20-1 and TRBJ2-1; 9 nucleotides agree with TRBD2. The length of the CDR3 is 14 residues. J lost 7 bases, V lost 2 bases, and 6 bases had no gene match. Germline values: CDR1 DFQATT, CDR2 SNEGSKA (reference sequence).

J is TRBJ1-3 and V is TRBV6-5; 8 bases are a match to TRBD1. Trimming cost V 4 bases and J 3 bases; bases outside gene matches: 5. CDR1 is MNHEY, CDR2 SVGAGI, per germline. This CDR3 has 15 residues. CDR3 residues: CASSLTGTGGNTIYF. The CDR3 nucleotides read TGTGCCAGCAGTTTAACCGGGACAGGTGGAAACACCATATATTTT.

This clonotype is classed as medium-sized. The rearrangement joins TRBV18 to TRBJ1-2; D not certain. Trimming cost V 0 bases and J 5 bases, with 10 bases left between them. Germline values: CDR1 KGHSH, CDR2 LQKENI. The CDR3 runs 14 residues. CDR3 coding DNA: TGTGCCAGCTCACCACCGTCCGTCCCATATGGCTACACCTTC. This codes for CASSPPSVPYGYTF.

The V gene is TRBV28, the J gene TRBJ2-3; 11 bases fit TRBD2. The CDR3 is made up of 16 amino acids. V lost 5 bases, J lost 4 bases, and 8 bases stayed unmatched. Germline loops: CDR1 MDHEN, CDR2 SYDVKM. The CDR3, as DNA: TGTGCCAGCAGTCTCACCCGACTAGCGGGGTCAGATACGCAGTATTTT. Translated: CASSLTRLAGSDTQYF.